This is a list of T cell receptor beta chains from one sample in a study of cytomegalovirus exposure and HLA in healthy donors. Assay: immunoSEQ multiplex PCR; the TCRdb copy retains only in-frame clones and omits some. The table records 120,000 or so clones, approximately 67% of them present only once. The material sequenced was PBMCs. Receptors originate from a young man in good health and CMV-seronegative. CDR3s include the opening cysteine and the closing phenylalanine or tryptophan. A D gene is named only where the DNA matches it firmly. Clone size is shown for a subset of rows, as once, few, many or a class of expanded clone.

CDR3 DNA	CDR3 protein	V gene	J gene	D gene	clone size
TGTGCCAGCAGCTTGCTGTGGACAGGGTCCACCGGGGAGCTGTTTTTT	CASSLLWTGSTGELFF	TRBV7-9	TRBJ2-2	TRBD1	few
TGCGCCAGCAGCTCCGCGGACATCATCACCGGGGAGCTGTTTTTT	CASSSADIITGELFF	TRBV5-1	TRBJ2-2	.	few
TGTGCCAGCAGTGTAGGTGGAGGGCCCCAGCATTTT	CASSVGGGPQHF	TRBV2	TRBJ1-5	.	.
TGTGCCAGCAGTCTCGGTGGAGATACGCAGTATTTT	CASSLGGDTQYF	TRBV6-1	TRBJ2-3	.	.
TGTGCCAGCAGACTCGGGACAGGGAAGGGAGAGACCCAGTACTTC	CASRLGTGKGETQYF	TRBV28	TRBJ2-5	TRBD1	.
TGTGCCAGCAGCACGACTAGCGGGAGTACAGATACGCAGTATTTT	CASSTTSGSTDTQYF	TRBV9	TRBJ2-3	TRBD2	.
TGTGCCAGCAGTTACCAGGGGGGCGGATACTACGAGCAGTACTTC	CASSYQGGGYYEQYF	TRBV27	TRBJ2-7	.	few
TGTGCCAGCAGCTTGGGGTACCGGGTTTTGAAAACTGAAGCTTTCTTT	CASSLGYRVLKTEAFF	TRBV5-8	TRBJ1-1	.	few
TGTGCCAGCACCGGACTAGCTAGGGCCGCCGGGGAGCTGTTTTTT	CASTGLARAAGELFF	TRBV2	TRBJ2-2	TRBD2	.
TGTGCCAGCAGCTTAGGCGGCTCCTACGAGCAGTACTTC	CASSLGGSYEQYF	TRBV11-2	TRBJ2-7	.	.